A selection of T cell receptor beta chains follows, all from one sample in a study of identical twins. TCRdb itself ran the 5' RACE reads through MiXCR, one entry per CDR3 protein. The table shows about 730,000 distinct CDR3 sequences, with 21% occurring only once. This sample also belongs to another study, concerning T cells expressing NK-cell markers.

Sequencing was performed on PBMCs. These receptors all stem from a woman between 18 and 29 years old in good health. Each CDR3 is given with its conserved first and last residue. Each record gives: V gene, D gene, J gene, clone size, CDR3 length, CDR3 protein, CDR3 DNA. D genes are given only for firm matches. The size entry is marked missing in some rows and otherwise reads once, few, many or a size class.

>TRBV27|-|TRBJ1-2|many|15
CASSPAGRTNYGYTF
TGTGCCAGCAGTCCCGCAGGGAGAACTAACTATGGCTACACCTTC
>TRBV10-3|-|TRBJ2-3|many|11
CATGRTDTQYF
TGTGCCACAGGACGGACAGATACGCAGTATTTT
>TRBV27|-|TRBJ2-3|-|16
CASSPSDRRDTDTQYF
TGTGCCAGCAGTCCTTCTGATCGACGGGATACAGATACGCAGTATTTT
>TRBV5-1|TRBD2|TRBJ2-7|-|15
CASSFASGSSYEQYF
TGCGCCAGCAGCTTCGCTAGCGGGAGCTCCTACGAGCAGTACTTC
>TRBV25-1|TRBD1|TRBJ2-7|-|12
CASSEGAREQYF
TGTGCCAGCAGCGAGGGGGCAAGAGAGCAGTACTTC
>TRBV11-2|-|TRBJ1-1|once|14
CASSQYSENTEAFF
TGTGCCAGCAGCCAATATAGCGAGAACACTGAAGCTTTCTTT
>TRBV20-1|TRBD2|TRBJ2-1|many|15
CSATGGRSSYNEQFF
TGCAGTGCTACGGGCGGGAGATCCTCCTACAATGAGCAGTTCTTC
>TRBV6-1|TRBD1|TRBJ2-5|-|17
CASRPGQGFPGLETQYF
TGTGCCAGCAGGCCGGGACAGGGGTTCCCTGGGTTGGAGACCCAGTACTTC
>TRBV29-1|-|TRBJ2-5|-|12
CSAEGTGETQYF
TGCAGCGCTGAGGGAACGGGGGAGACCCAGTACTTC
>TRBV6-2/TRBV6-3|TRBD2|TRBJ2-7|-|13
CASVRTSNHEQYF
TGTGCCAGCGTCAGGACTAGCAACCACGAGCAGTACTTC
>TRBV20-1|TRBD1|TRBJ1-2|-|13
CSAWKQGIRGYTF
TGCAGTGCTTGGAAACAGGGGATCAGAGGCTACACCTTC
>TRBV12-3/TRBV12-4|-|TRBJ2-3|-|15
CASSPRVWGADTQYF
TGTGCCAGCAGTCCCCGGGTCTGGGGGGCAGATACGCAGTATTTT
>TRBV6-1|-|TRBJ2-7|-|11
CASRMVYEQYF
TGTGCCAGCAGAATGGTCTACGAGCAGTACTTC
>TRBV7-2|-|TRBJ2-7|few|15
CASSLLPERPYEQYF
TGTGCCAGCAGCTTACTCCCCGAGCGGCCCTACGAGCAGTACTTC
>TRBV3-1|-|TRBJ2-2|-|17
CASSQDWERRNTGELFF
TGTGCCAGCAGCCAAGATTGGGAGCGGAGGAACACCGGGGAGCTGTTTTTT
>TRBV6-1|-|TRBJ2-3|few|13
CASGMGLTDTQYF
TGTGCCAGCGGTATGGGACTCACAGATACGCAGTATTTT
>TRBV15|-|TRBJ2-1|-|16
CATSSERYSSYNEQFF
TGTGCCACCAGCTCGGAGCGGTACAGCTCCTACAATGAGCAGTTCTTC
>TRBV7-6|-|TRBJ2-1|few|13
CASSLVRVNEQFF
TGTGCCAGCAGCTTAGTAAGGGTCAATGAGCAGTTCTTC
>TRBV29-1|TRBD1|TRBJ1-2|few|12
CSVDREGYGYTF
TGCAGCGTCGACAGGGAAGGGTATGGCTACACCTTC
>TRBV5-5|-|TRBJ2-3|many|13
CASSLRGLGTQYF
TGTGCCAGCAGCTTGAGGGGCCTTGGTACGCAGTATTTT
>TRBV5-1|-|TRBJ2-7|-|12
CASSSAWNEQYF
TGCGCCAGCAGCTCGGCCTGGAACGAGCAGTACTTC
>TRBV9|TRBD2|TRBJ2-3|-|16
CASSVASGGLTDTQYF
TGTGCCAGCAGCGTAGCTAGCGGGGGTTTAACAGATACGCAGTATTTT
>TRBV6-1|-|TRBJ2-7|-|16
CASRTEGRFSSYEQYF
TGTGCCAGCCGGACCGAGGGGAGGTTTTCGTCCTACGAGCAGTACTTC
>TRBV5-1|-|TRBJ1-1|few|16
CASSFVGGALNTEAFF
TGCGCCAGCAGCTTTGTCGGGGGGGCTTTGAACACTGAAGCTTTCTTT
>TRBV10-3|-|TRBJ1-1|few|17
CAIRRTYEGDWGAEAFF
TGTGCCATCAGAAGGACATATGAGGGGGACTGGGGCGCTGAAGCTTTCTTT
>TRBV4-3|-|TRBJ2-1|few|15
CASSPFVNLDNEQFF
TGCGCCAGCAGCCCCTTTGTAAATCTGGACAATGAGCAGTTCTTC
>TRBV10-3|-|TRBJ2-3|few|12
CAISIYGDTQYF
TGTGCCATCAGTATCTACGGAGATACGCAGTATTTT
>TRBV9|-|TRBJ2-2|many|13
CASSVAPTGELFF
TGTGCCAGCAGCGTAGCACCCACCGGGGAGCTGTTTTTT
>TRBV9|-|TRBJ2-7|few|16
CASSVGNSQSSYEQYF
TGTGCCAGCAGCGTAGGGAACAGTCAAAGCTCCTACGAGCAGTACTTC
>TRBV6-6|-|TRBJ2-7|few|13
CASSSVSFYEQYF
TGTGCCAGCAGTTCTGTATCCTTCTACGAGCAGTACTTC
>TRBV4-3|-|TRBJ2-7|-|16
CASSQEPPPSSYEQYF
TGCGCCAGCAGCCAGGAGCCCCCCCCGAGCTCCTACGAGCAGTACTTC
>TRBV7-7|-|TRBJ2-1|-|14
CASSPGPLLNEQFF
TGTGCCAGCAGCCCGGGACCCTTATTGAATGAGCAGTTCTTC
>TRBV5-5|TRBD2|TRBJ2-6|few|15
CASSFAGAGANVLTF
TGTGCCAGCAGCTTTGCGGGAGCCGGGGCCAACGTCCTGACTTTC
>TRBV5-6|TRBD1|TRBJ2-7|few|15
CASSFGQGNFHEQYF
TGTGCCAGCAGCTTCGGACAGGGGAATTTCCACGAGCAGTACTTC
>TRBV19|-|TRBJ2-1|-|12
CAGGLPGDEQFF
TGTGCCGGAGGCCTCCCGGGAGACGAGCAGTTCTTC
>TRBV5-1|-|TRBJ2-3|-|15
CASSLDPQRPDTQYF
TGCGCCAGCAGCTTGGACCCCCAACGGCCAGATACGCAGTATTTT
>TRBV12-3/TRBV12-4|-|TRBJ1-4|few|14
CASSFRPREEKLFF
TGTGCCAGCAGTTTCAGACCGCGGGAGGAAAAACTGTTTTTT
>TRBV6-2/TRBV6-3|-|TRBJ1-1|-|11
CASSLSWEAFF
TGTGCCAGCAGTTTGTCATGGGAAGCTTTCTTT
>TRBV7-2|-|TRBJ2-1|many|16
CASSLAPRGPYNEQFF
TGTGCCAGCAGCTTAGCGCCCCGGGGGCCGTACAATGAGCAGTTCTTC
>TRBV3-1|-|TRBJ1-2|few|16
CASSQDRDSLGYGYTF
TGTGCCAGCAGCCAAGATCGTGACAGCCTAGGCTATGGCTACACCTTC
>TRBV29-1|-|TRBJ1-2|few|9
CSVAQNYTF
TGCAGCGTTGCACAGAACTACACCTTC
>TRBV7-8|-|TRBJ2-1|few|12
CASSLDRAEQFF
TGTGCCAGCAGCTTAGACCGGGCTGAGCAGTTCTTC
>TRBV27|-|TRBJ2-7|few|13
CASSFVPSGEQYF
TGTGCCAGCAGTTTTGTCCCCTCCGGCGAGCAGTACTTC
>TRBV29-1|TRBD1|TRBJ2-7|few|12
CSARQGRGKQYF
TGCAGCGCCAGACAGGGCCGCGGAAAGCAGTACTTC
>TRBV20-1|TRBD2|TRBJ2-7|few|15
CSVGESGGALGEQYF
TGCAGTGTGGGAGAGAGCGGGGGGGCCCTCGGCGAGCAGTACTTC
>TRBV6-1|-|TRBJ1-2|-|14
CASSEVGRFYGYTF
TGTGCCAGCAGTGAAGTTGGCCGATTCTATGGCTACACCTTC
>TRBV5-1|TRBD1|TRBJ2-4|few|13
CASSPGGENIQYF
TGCGCCAGCTCCCCAGGGGGCGAAAACATTCAGTACTTC
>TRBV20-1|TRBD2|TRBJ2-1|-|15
CSARGLAGAPNEQFF
TGCAGTGCTAGGGGGCTAGCGGGCGCACCCAATGAGCAGTTCTTC